The entry below gives a single T cell receptor beta chain sequence along with its context. No antigen is known for it. This entry comes from a study of T-cell reconstitution after alpha-beta-depleted transplantation in children. In germline, CDR1 is SGHVS, CDR2 FNYEAQ. V lost 1 base, J lost 5 bases, and 7 bases stayed unmatched. The CDR3 length is 16 residues. Molecular barcoding with unique molecular identifiers was used for the TCRbeta library. Each CDR3 protein is one row after TCRdb ran MiXCR on the PCR reads. The sample lists 540,000 or so distinct CDR3 sequences, more than 20% occurring once. General observations from the study: Several hundred expanded graft clones reportedly gave rise to the alpha-beta T cells present about two months after transplant. Newly produced T cells mostly accounted for T-cell counts and diversity one year post-transplant.

The receptor was isolated from a boy less than two years old who had a stem cell transplant for acute myeloid leukemia, so the T cells may come from the graft donor. The chain employs TRBV7-6 and TRBJ1-2; 10 bases are shared with TRBD1. The sample here was PBMCs, mostly from graft donor cells, taken 360 days after TCRalphabeta/CD19-depleted stem cell transplant. The CDR3 bases are TGTGCCAGCAGCTTAGGGACAGGGGGGTCTACATATGGCTACACCTTC. This encodes CASSLGTGGSTYGYTF.